This T cell receptor (beta chain) was profiled in a study of blood T cells in healthy people across ages. Study-wide results and limits: Long-lived donors carried more naive CD4+ cells and greater diversity than aged donors.

About 10 milliliters of peripheral blood were drawn from each donor into EDTA-treated tubes. About this clonotype itself: What it binds is unknown.

The CDR3 is 18 residues long. The V gene end was trimmed by 6 bases and the J gene end by 0 bases; junction bases not matched to a gene: 9. The V gene's germline CDR1 is SSHAT and CDR2 FNYEAQ (reference sequence). With a J-beta primer mix and a sample-barcoded 5' primer, a second PCR ran about 6 to 11 cycles. TCRdb re-derived calls from the 5' RACE reads in MiXCR, one entry per CDR3 protein. The sample contains about 680,000 distinct CDR3 sequences, 49% of which appear only once. This TCR derives from a woman in her sixties or seventies in good health. The J gene is TRBJ2-3, the V gene TRBV7-7; 13 nucleotides agree with TRBD2. Sequencing was carried out using blood. The CDR3 here is CASSWGLAGPTSTDTQYF. CDR3 DNA sequence: TGTGCCAGCAGTTGGGGACTAGCGGGACCAACTAGCACAGATACGCAGTATTTT.